Given below is one TCR beta chain in context. The antigen remains unidentified. TCRdb keeps only in-frame clones here, not all; method: immunoSEQ multiplex PCR. The sample has 70,000 to 75,000 clones, about 90% seen once. The germline V gene encodes CDR1 KGHSH and CDR2 LQKENI. Trimming removed 4 bases from V and 2 bases from J, with 12 bases in between. CDR3 length equals 14 residues. These data belong to a study of OX40 agonist ivuxolimab in advanced cancers. About the research overall: Checkpoint inhibitors had been given previously to approximately 40% of patients.

Study-level results: The mean number of expanded clones was higher in CD8+ T cells than in CD4+.

Sample: CD4+ or CD8+ T cells sorted from blood, taken in a trial of the OX40 agonist ivuxolimab. J is TRBJ2-7 and V is TRBV18, with D perhaps TRBD1 (6 bases). This clonotype was obtained from an adult with an advanced solid tumor such as melanoma, head and neck, liver or kidney cancer. The CDR3 coding sequence is TGTGCCAGCTCACAGGAGACAGGAACCTACGAGCAGTACTTC. It encodes CASSQETGTYEQYF. Full variable domain (outside the CDR3, taken from reference TRBV18 and TRBJ2-7): NAGVMQNPRHLVRRRGQEARLRCSPMKGHSHVYWYRQLPEEGLKFMVYLQKENIIDESGMPKERFSAEFPKEGPSILRIQQVVRGDSAAYFCASSQETGTYEQYFGPGTRLTVT.